This TCR beta chain stems from a study of post-analysis software for immune sequencing data. The sample holds a few counts of this clonotype. Unique molecular identifiers featured in each of the TCR beta cDNA libraries. TCRdb redid the calling of the PCR reads with MiXCR, one entry per CDR3 protein. The sample lists roughly 430,000 distinct CDR3 sequences; less than 40% were seen once. Material: blood. This TCR derives from a girl aged 2-10 years with multiple sclerosis.

CDR3 nucleotide sequence: TGTGCCACCAGCAGAGATGGGGTATCGCAAGAGACCCAGTACTTC. Protein: CATSRDGVSQETQYF. The chain carries TRBV15 and TRBJ2-5; no definite D call. Germline CDR1 reads LNHNV; CDR2 reads YYDKDF (reference sequence). Between the trimmed V and J ends, which lost 0 bases and 2 bases, there was a span of 10 bases. CDR3 length: 15 residues.